Listed below are T cell receptor beta chains from one sample, sequenced in a study of a mutant IDH1 vaccine in newly diagnosed glioma. Profiled with immunoSEQ multiplex PCR; TCRdb holds only in-frame clones, not every one. The sample has some 80,000 clones; roughly 85% are singletons. These receptors have no identified antigens. The sequencing here drew on PBMCs, taken from a glioma patient whose treatment included an IDH1 peptide vaccine. Source of these receptors: a woman aged 45 to 65 with glioma. CDR3s include the opening cysteine and the closing phenylalanine or tryptophan. A D gene is named only where the DNA matches it firmly. Not all rows give a size; the values are once, few, many and, for expanded clones, a class.

d_call	v_call	j_call	clone_size	cdr3_nt	cdr3_aa
TRBD1	TRBV30	TRBJ1-2	few	TGTGCCTGGAGTCAGGGGGGGCTGGTTAACTATGGCTACACCTTC	CAWSQGGLVNYGYTF
TRBD2	TRBV5-6	TRBJ2-7	NA	TGTGCCAGCAGCTCTACCGGGACTAGCGGAGCCCAGTACTTC	CASSSTGTSGAQYF
TRBD2	TRBV28	TRBJ2-5	NA	TGTGCCAGCAGTTTAGCGGGAGGGGGACAAGAGACCCAGTACTTC	CASSLAGGGQETQYF
TRBD2	TRBV6-1	TRBJ2-7	once	TGTGCCAGCAGCTGGACTAGCGGGAGGTCCCACGAGCAGTACTTC	CASSWTSGRSHEQYF
NA	TRBV7-9	TRBJ2-1	NA	TGTGCCAGCAGCTTCGACTACAATGAGCAGTTCTTC	CASSFDYNEQFF
TRBD2	TRBV27	TRBJ2-7	NA	TGTGCCAGCAGTCCCGGACTAGTTAGGAGCGAGCAGTACTTC	CASSPGLVRSEQYF
NA	TRBV5-1	TRBJ2-2	NA	TGCGCCAGCGGCTCAGGGGCGGGGGCGAACACCGGGGAGCTGTTTTTT	CASGSGAGANTGELFF
TRBD2	TRBV7-2	TRBJ2-3	NA	TGTGCCAGCAGCCCCCGGCGGAGCGGGGGTGCAGATACGCAGTATTTT	CASSPRRSGGADTQYF
NA	TRBV9	TRBJ1-3	NA	TGTGCCAGCAGCGCGAACAGGGGAAACACCATATATTTT	CASSANRGNTIYF
TRBD1	TRBV6-6	TRBJ2-7	once	TGTGCCAGCAGCAACAGGGGTCTTCCCTACGAGCAGTACTTC	CASSNRGLPYEQYF
NA	TRBV5-4	TRBJ2-7	NA	TGTGCCAGCAGCTTGGGACTAAACTACGAGCAGTACTTC	CASSLGLNYEQYF
NA	TRBV18	TRBJ2-6	once	TGTGCCAGCTCATCCGGCTCTGGGGCCAACGTCCTGACTTTC	CASSSGSGANVLTF
NA	TRBV20-1	TRBJ2-5	once	TGCAGTGCTCGAAGGGGGGAGACCCAGTACTTC	CSARRGETQYF
TRBD1	TRBV29-1	TRBJ1-2	once	TGCAGCGTCTGGGACAGGGGAGGCTATGGCTACACCTTC	CSVWDRGGYGYTF
NA	TRBV6-1	TRBJ1-1	NA	TGTGCCAGCACCCTCGTCGGCACTGAAGCTTTCTTT	CASTLVGTEAFF
TRBD1	TRBV6-5	TRBJ1-2	NA	TGTGCCAGCAGCTCGCGAGGGGGCGACTATGGCTACACCTTC	CASSSRGGDYGYTF
NA	TRBV10-1	TRBJ2-3	once	TGCGCCAGTAGCGGTTATAGCACAGATACGCAGTATTTT	CASSGYSTDTQYF
NA	TRBV6-6	TRBJ1-6	NA	TGTGCCAGCAGTGGGACCGCTGCCCGATCACCCCTCCACTTT	CASSGTAARSPLHF
NA	TRBV15	TRBJ1-4	NA	TGTGCCACCAGCCGATACGCGGGAGCAACTAATGAAAAACTGTTTTTT	CATSRYAGATNEKLFF
NA	TRBV14	TRBJ1-2	NA	TGTGCCAGCAGCCAATACAGGGAATTTAACTATGGCTACACCTTC	CASSQYREFNYGYTF
NA	TRBV7-9	TRBJ2-7	once	TGTGCCAGCAGCTTAGCCCTGGAGCAGTACTTC	CASSLALEQYF
NA	TRBV27	TRBJ1-1	NA	TGTGCCAGCAGTTTATCGAGGGGAGGAGATGAAGCTTTCTTT	CASSLSRGGDEAFF
NA	TRBV5-1	TRBJ2-5	few	TGCGCCAGCAGCTTCGGGTTCGAGACCCAGTACTTC	CASSFGFETQYF
TRBD2	TRBV9	TRBJ2-7	NA	TGTGCCAGCAGCCATGGACTAGCGGGAGTGTCCGAGCAGTACTTC	CASSHGLAGVSEQYF
NA	TRBV7-2	TRBJ2-5	NA	TGTGCCAGCAGCTTAGCGGGCCTAGCGTGGGAGACCCAGTACTTC	CASSLAGLAWETQYF
NA	TRBV28	TRBJ2-5	NA	TGTGCCAGCAGTCCTATGGGGCAGGGGGAGACCCAGTACTTC	CASSPMGQGETQYF
TRBD1	TRBV5-1	TRBJ1-1	NA	TGCGCCAGCAGCTTGCAGGGGGCCCCGAACACTGAAGCTTTCTTT	CASSLQGAPNTEAFF
NA	TRBV5-5	TRBJ1-4	NA	TGTGCCAGCAGCTTGGCCGGGGGCCCGGTGGGTGAAAAACTGTTTTTT	CASSLAGGPVGEKLFF
NA	TRBV19	TRBJ1-1	NA	TGTGCCAGTAGTATTTGGATGGGGGGCGCCGAGAACACTGAAGCTTTCTTT	CASSIWMGGAENTEAFF
TRBD1	TRBV10-3	TRBJ2-7	NA	TGTGCCATCAGCGGACAGGTGAGCGAGCAGTACTTC	CAISGQVSEQYF
NA	TRBV7-9	TRBJ1-2	NA	TGTGCCAGCAGCTTAGCGAGAGGGTATGGCTACACCTTC	CASSLARGYGYTF
TRBD2	TRBV7-3	TRBJ2-5	NA	TGTGCCAGCAGCTTACGGGCGGGAGTGAAGGAGACCCAGTACTTC	CASSLRAGVKETQYF
TRBD2	TRBV5-1	TRBJ2-2	few	TGCGCCAGCAGCGTGACTAGCCAAAACACCGGGGAGCTGTTTTTT	CASSVTSQNTGELFF
NA	TRBV21-1	TRBJ1-5	NA	TGTGCCAGCAGCAGCCTAGGTCGTGCCACCAATCAGCCCCAGCATTTT	CASSSLGRATNQPQHF
TRBD2	TRBV28	TRBJ2-5	NA	TGTGCCAGCAGCTTTAGCGGGGGAACAACCCAAGAGACCCAGTACTTC	CASSFSGGTTQETQYF
NA	TRBV6-4	TRBJ1-4	NA	TGTGCCAGCAGCGGTAGTAGGAAACTGTTTTTT	CASSGSRKLFF
TRBD1	TRBV5-1	TRBJ1-2	NA	TGCGCCAGCAGAACCGGGACAGGGGTAGTATCCTATGGCTACACCTTC	CASRTGTGVVSYGYTF
TRBD1	TRBV27	TRBJ1-1	NA	TGTGCCAGCAGTTTCGGTCAGGGGGCGGGCACTGAAGCTTTCTTT	CASSFGQGAGTEAFF
NA	TRBV5-1	TRBJ1-2	NA	TGCGCCAGCAGCTTGGCTGGGGAAGGCTACACCTTC	CASSLAGEGYTF
NA	TRBV7-9	TRBJ1-2	NA	TGTGCCAGCAGCTTAGAAGGGGGAAACTATGGCTACACCTTC	CASSLEGGNYGYTF
TRBD1	TRBV7-6	TRBJ1-3	once	TGTGCCAGCAGCATTGGGACAGGGGCTGGAAACACCATATATTTT	CASSIGTGAGNTIYF
NA	TRBV10-3	TRBJ1-2	NA	TGTGCCATCAGTGGAAATAACTATGGCTACACCTTC	CAISGNNYGYTF
NA	TRBV2	TRBJ1-4	NA	TGTGCCAGCAGTGATCTACAGGGCGGTGAAAAACTGTTTTTT	CASSDLQGGEKLFF
NA	TRBV10-2	TRBJ2-2	NA	TGCGCCAGCAGTGAGCTCCCCGGGGAGCTGTTTTTT	CASSELPGELFF
TRBD1	TRBV5-1	TRBJ1-2	NA	TGCGCCAGCAGCCCGACAGGGGCGGCGGGCTATGGCTACACCTTC	CASSPTGAAGYGYTF
TRBD1	TRBV25-1	TRBJ2-3	NA	TGTGCCAGCAGTGGGACAGGGCACACAGATACGCAGTATTTT	CASSGTGHTDTQYF
NA	TRBV27	TRBJ2-7	NA	TGTGCCACCGTACCGGGACATCCCTCCTACGAGCAGTACTTC	CATVPGHPSYEQYF
NA	TRBV29-1	TRBJ1-5	NA	TGCAGCGCCCAGATTTTGGGGATTAGCAATCAGCCCCAGCATTTT	CSAQILGISNQPQHF
TRBD1	TRBV19	TRBJ2-5	NA	TGTGCCAGTAGTGTCACAGGGGTTGAGACCCAGTACTTC	CASSVTGVETQYF
TRBD1	TRBV4-1	TRBJ1-5	NA	TGCGCCAGCAGCCAAGCCATAGGACAGGGTTCCTATCAGCCCCAGCATTTT	CASSQAIGQGSYQPQHF
NA	TRBV6-6	TRBJ1-6	NA	TGTGCCAGCAGTTACGGGCAGGGGCGATATTCACCCCTCCACTTT	CASSYGQGRYSPLHF
TRBD1	TRBV28	TRBJ1-4	NA	TGTGCCAGCAGTTCGGGACAGAATGAAAAACTGTTTTTT	CASSSGQNEKLFF